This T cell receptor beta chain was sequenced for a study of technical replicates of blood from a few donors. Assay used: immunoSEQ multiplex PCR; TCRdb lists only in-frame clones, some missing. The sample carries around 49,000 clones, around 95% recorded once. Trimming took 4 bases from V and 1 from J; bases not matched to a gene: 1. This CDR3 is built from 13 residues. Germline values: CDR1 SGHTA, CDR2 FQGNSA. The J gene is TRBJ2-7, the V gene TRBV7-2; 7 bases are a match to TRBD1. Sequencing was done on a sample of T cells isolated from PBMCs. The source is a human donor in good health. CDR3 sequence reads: CASSWGQSYEQYF. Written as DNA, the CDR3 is TGTGCCAGCAGCTGGGGACAGTCCTACGAGCAGTACTTC.